The 5 T cell receptor beta chains given below trace back to one sample, sequenced in a study of T cells in Graves' hyperthyroidism and ophthalmopathy. The source material, RNA transcripts, was used to amplify TCR beta CDR3 regions. During a first-round RT-PCR of the TCR CDR3, the HTBI primer set was used. TCRdb reprocessed the multiplex PCR reads via MiXCR and lists one record per CDR3 protein. The sample yields about 300,000 distinct CDR3 sequences, approximately 13% seen once. Material for sequencing was blood. The receptor source for this set is a middle-aged woman with Graves' hyperthyroidism.

The chain carries TRBV19 and TRBJ1-3; a weak D match, TRBD1 (5 bases). Germline V gene lookup returns CDR1 LNHDA and CDR2 SQIVND (reference sequence). V was trimmed by 8 bases and J by 1 base, leaving 24 bases between them. The CDR3 loop spans 18 amino acids. The CDR3 bases are TGTGCCAGTCGAGCGCGGGGCGGTTTAAAGGCGTCTGGAAACACCATATATTTT. It specifies CASRARGGLKASGNTIYF.

Of note for this clonotype: This may arise from a read error, as a much more abundant clone is one base away. The chain combines TRBV30 with TRBJ1-3; unclear D gene. CDR3 length: 12 residues. Germline V gene lookup returns CDR1 GTSNPN and CDR2 SVGIG (reference sequence). The CDR3 region has the DNA TGTGCCTGGGGGCCCTCTGGAAGCACCATATATTTT. This gives the protein CAWGPSGSTIYF.

This clonotype showed up just a few times. The gene calls are TRBV6-2 or TRBV6-3 and TRBJ1-1, with D unresolved. Germline V gene lookup returns CDR1 MNHEY and CDR2 SVGEGT. Trimming pared 2 bases from V and 1 base from J, leaving 20 bases between. This CDR3 region has 18 residues. Here the CDR3 reads CASSYVRPYTLGNTEAFF. CDR3 nucleotides: TGTGCCAGCAGTTACGTCCGACCGTACACCTTGGGGAACACTGAAGCTTTCTTT.

This clonotype was seen at least ten times. V and J are TRBV24-1 and TRBJ2-7; 9 bases align to TRBD1. Germline CDR1 and CDR2: KGHDR and SFDVKD. CDR3 length equals 15 residues. Trimming cost V 3 bases and J 7 bases; bases outside gene matches: 9. CDR3 in DNA: TGTGCCACCAGTGATCCCAGGACAGGGGTCCGTGAGCAGTACTTC. Protein sequence: CATSDPRTGVREQYF.

This clonotype was observed a handful of times. Its ends do not fully match the called genes, so a read error is possible. This rearrangement joins TRBV28 to TRBJ2-7; 7 bases are shared with TRBD1. The CDR3 runs 17 residues. The germline gives CDR1 MDHEN, CDR2 SYDVKM. CDR3 nucleotide sequence: TGTGCCAGCAGAGAACCTCCAGGGACAGCATACTCCTACGGGCAGTACTTC. Amino acids: CASREPPGTAYSYGQYF.